A selection of T cell receptor beta chains follows, all from one sample in a study of cytomegalovirus exposure and HLA in healthy donors. Profiling relied on immunoSEQ multiplex PCR, and the TCRdb table lists in-frame clones only, not all of them. The profile covers about 160,000 clones, with 81% appearing a single time and around 1.3% taken by the ten largest. The specimen sequenced was PBMCs. The receptor set was obtained from a man aged 45-65 years in good health and CMV-seropositive. CDR3s include the opening cysteine and the closing phenylalanine or tryptophan. A D gene is named only where the DNA matches it firmly. Expanded clones get a size class; other rows say once, few or many, or leave the size out.

TRBD1	TRBV7-6	.	TRBJ2-3	TGTGCCAGCAGCCTGACAGGGGCTAGCACAGATACGCAGTATTTT	CASSLTGASTDTQYF
.	TRBV7-9	.	TRBJ1-1	TGTGCCAGCAGCTCGTCAGGGAACACTGAAGCTTTCTTT	CASSSSGNTEAFF
TRBD2	TRBV25-1	.	TRBJ2-7	TGTGCCAGCTCCCCGGGACTAGCGGATTCCTACGAGCAGTACTTC	CASSPGLADSYEQYF
.	TRBV30	.	TRBJ2-1	TGTGCCTGGGCCAAGGGGGCGGGACTCAATGAGCAGTTCTTC	CAWAKGAGLNEQFF
.	TRBV6-4	.	TRBJ1-5	TGTGCCAGCAGTGAGGGGGAGGGTCAGCCCCAGCATTTT	CASSEGEGQPQHF
.	TRBV18	.	TRBJ1-2	TGTGCCAGCTCACCACGGGCTCAGGATGGCTACACCTTC	CASSPRAQDGYTF
.	TRBV5-1	.	TRBJ1-1	TGCGCCAGCAGCTTGGGCACAATGAACACTGAAGCTTTCTTT	CASSLGTMNTEAFF
TRBD2	TRBV9	.	TRBJ2-1	TGTGCCAGCAGCGTAGAACTAGCGGGAGGTCAGTGGAACAATGAGCAGTTCTTC	CASSVELAGGQWNNEQFF
.	TRBV5-8	.	TRBJ2-1	TGTGCCAGCAGCTTGGATTTCCTGCGAGGCTCCTACAATGAGCAGTTCTTC	CASSLDFLRGSYNEQFF
.	TRBV7-6	.	TRBJ2-2	TGTGCCAGCAGCCCACCGGGCCCTATGACAGTGACCGGGGAGCTGTTTTTT	CASSPPGPMTVTGELFF
TRBD2	TRBV6-1	.	TRBJ2-3	TGTGCCAGCAAGGATGGCGGGGGGGGGACAGATACGCAGTATTTT	CASKDGGGGTDTQYF
TRBD1	TRBV4-1	.	TRBJ1-6	TGCGCCAGCAGCCAAGATCGGGACAGGGGGCGCCTGTCACCCCTCCACTTT	CASSQDRDRGRLSPLHF
.	TRBV29-1	.	TRBJ2-3	TGCAGCGTTAAGTTGACAGGTAGTGATACGCAGTATTTT	CSVKLTGSDTQYF
.	TRBV28	.	TRBJ1-2	TGTGCCAGCAGTTTCCCGACACGCTATGGCTACACCTTC	CASSFPTRYGYTF
TRBD2	TRBV9	.	TRBJ2-1	TGTGCCAGCAGCGAGAGCGGGAGTGGGTACAATGAGCAGTTCTTC	CASSESGSGYNEQFF
.	TRBV11-3	.	TRBJ2-3	TGTGCCAGCAGCTTGAGGCGACAGTCAGATACGCAGTATTTT	CASSLRRQSDTQYF
TRBD1	TRBV28	.	TRBJ2-6	TGTGCCAGCAGCCCTGACAGGGCTGGGGCCAACGTCCTGACTTTC	CASSPDRAGANVLTF
TRBD2	TRBV7-9	.	TRBJ2-7	TGTGCCAGCAGCTCACCCCCCTGGGGTAGCGGGCGCGCCTACGAGCAGTACTTC	CASSSPPWGSGRAYEQYF
.	TRBV28	.	TRBJ1-5	TGTGCCAGCGATCGGGTCGGGGAATGGAGCAATCAGCCCCAGCATTTT	CASDRVGEWSNQPQHF
TRBD1	TRBV6-5	.	TRBJ2-7	TGTGCCAGCAGTTACTCGCGACAGGGTACCTACGAGCAGTACTTC	CASSYSRQGTYEQYF
.	TRBV6-5	few	TRBJ2-7	TGTGCCAGCAGCCCCCCCGGGACAATCCTCTACGAGCAGTACTTC	CASSPPGTILYEQYF
.	TRBV4-3	.	TRBJ2-1	TGCGCCAGCAGCCAAGATCGGTATGTCAGTGGGGCCAATGAGCAGTTCTTC	CASSQDRYVSGANEQFF
.	TRBV5-1	.	TRBJ2-1	TGCGCCAGCAGGAGTCCTTCCAATGAGCAGTTCTTC	CASRSPSNEQFF
TRBD1	TRBV27	.	TRBJ1-1	TGTGCCAGCAGTATCACAGGGGGAAGGACTGAAGCTTTCTTT	CASSITGGRTEAFF
.	TRBV5-4	.	TRBJ1-2	TGTGCCAGCAGCTTGGGGCGGAATAACTATGGCTACACCTTC	CASSLGRNNYGYTF
.	TRBV9	.	TRBJ1-3	TGTGCCAGCAGCGTAGGAGGACTGGCAAACACCGTATATTTT	CASSVGGLANTVYF
TRBD1	TRBV5-1	.	TRBJ2-3	TGCGCCAGCAGCTCCGGGACAGGGATGTCAGATACGCAGTATTTT	CASSSGTGMSDTQYF
.	TRBV5-1	.	TRBJ2-1	TGCGCCAGCAGCAGAGGGACACCGGGGTACAATGAGCAGTTCTTC	CASSRGTPGYNEQFF
.	TRBV14	.	TRBJ2-7	TGTGCCAGCAGGGGCCCCTACGAGCAGTACTTC	CASRGPYEQYF